This T cell receptor beta chain originates from a study of T cell repertoires in cytomegalovirus infection. This clonotype has a handful of counts. Its matching antigen is unknown. The CDR3 extends over 16 amino acids. With V trimmed by 5 bases and J by 7 bases, 16 bases remained unmatched. Germline V gives CDR1 SGHVS, CDR2 FNYEAQ. TCRdb recomputed calls from the reads with MiXCR, one row per CDR3 protein. The sample holds approximately 240,000 distinct CDR3 sequences, more than 9% seen once. General observations from the study: HLA-C-restricted CMV clonotypes gave the most frequent clonotype in two of eight donors. Totalled public TCR beta family frequency picked out people who carried CMV plus the relevant HLA.

This TCR was sampled from a human donor in good health (CMV status not recorded). Some clones in this sample may be carry-over from other donors' samples. Sequencing input: PBMCs. The chain has TRBV7-6 and TRBJ2-7; 8 bases align to TRBD2. DNA of the CDR3: TGTGCCAGCAGCCCTGTAGTAGCGGGACCGTCGGGGGAGCAGTACTTC. As protein: CASSPVVAGPSGEQYF.